A selection of T cell receptor beta chains follows, all from one sample in a study of low-dose radiotherapy and immunotherapy resistance in tumors. TCRdb reprocessed the reads via MiXCR and lists one record per CDR3 protein. Found here are 80,000 to 95,000 distinct CDR3 sequences, 9.4% of them singletons; the top ten hold more than 0.85%. The sample here was PBMCs, taken before treatment. All receptors come from a male donor with prostate cancer. Each CDR3 is given with its conserved first and last residue. A D gene is named only where the DNA matches it firmly. Where a row states a size, it is once, few, many or the class of an expanded clone; other rows omit it.

TRBJ1-1,TRBV7-9,-,many,CASSRAGPGAFF,TGTGCCAGCAGCCGGGCCGGGCCGGGGGCTTTCTTT
TRBJ1-5,TRBV18,TRBD1,many,CASSRDRAANQPQHF,TGTGCCAGCTCACGCGACAGGGCCGCTAATCAGCCCCAGCATTTT
TRBJ2-1,TRBV20-1,-,many,CSLKGSWYNEQFF,TGCAGTCTAAAGGGGAGTTGGTACAATGAGCAGTTCTTC
TRBJ2-3,TRBV18,-,many,CASSIIYGADTQYF,TGTGCCAGCTCAATCATTTACGGAGCAGATACGCAGTATTTT
TRBJ2-2,TRBV6-5,-,many,CASNSANTGELFF,TGTGCCAGCAACAGCGCGAACACCGGGGAGCTGTTTTTT
TRBJ2-7,TRBV7-2,TRBD2,many,CASSSPGLAGEQYF,TGTGCCAGCAGCTCTCCGGGACTAGCGGGGGAGCAGTACTTC
TRBJ2-3,TRBV5-1,TRBD1,many,CASSGQGRADTQYF,TGCGCCAGCAGCGGACAGGGGAGGGCAGATACGCAGTATTTT
TRBJ2-7,TRBV28,TRBD1,many,CAIGQGELYEQYF,TGTGCCATCGGACAGGGGGAACTTTACGAGCAGTACTTC
TRBJ2-3,TRBV5-1,TRBD2,many,CASSLGRGDLTDTQYF,TGCGCCAGCAGCTTGGGACGGGGGGACCTCACAGATACGCAGTATTTT
TRBJ2-1,TRBV21-1,-,-,CASSKLQATVQGNKFF,TGTGCCAGCAGCAAACTCCAAGCAACAGTTCAGGGCAATAAGTTCTTC
TRBJ2-3,TRBV6-5,-,many,CASRFKLTATSTDTQYF,TGTGCCAGCAGATTTAAACTCACAGCGACTAGCACAGATACGCAGTATTTT
TRBJ2-7,TRBV2,TRBD1,-,CTSSGRRTGGSYEQYF,TGTACAAGCAGTGGGAGACGGACAGGCGGCTCCTACGAGCAGTACTTC
TRBJ2-1,TRBV4-3,-,many,CASSPGTGRREQFF,TGCGCCAGCAGCCCGGGGACTGGGCGTCGTGAGCAGTTCTTC
TRBJ2-1,TRBV4-1,TRBD2,many,CASSQDGTAGGGGEQFF,TGCGCCAGCAGCCAAGATGGGACGGCAGGCGGGGGGGGTGAGCAGTTCTTC
TRBJ2-1,TRBV16,TRBD2,many,CASSHRTRNYNEQFF,TGTGCCAGCAGCCACAGGACTAGAAACTACAATGAGCAGTTCTTC
TRBJ1-1,TRBV7-9,TRBD1,many,CASSPQDRGTAYAFF,TGTGCCAGCAGCCCCCAGGACAGGGGGACTGCTTACGCTTTCTTT
TRBJ1-3,TRBV14,-,many,CASSQDLAFSGNTIYF,TGTGCCAGCAGCCAAGATCTAGCTTTCTCTGGAAACACCATATATTTT
TRBJ2-7,TRBV7-2,TRBD1,many,CASSLAYRGCVLICEQYF,TGTGCCAGCAGCTTAGCATACAGGGGCTGTGTCCTTATCTGTGAGCAGTACTTC
TRBJ1-5,TRBV2,-,many,CASSDTGHLDQPQHF,TGTGCCAGCAGTGACACAGGGCATCTTGATCAGCCCCAGCATTTT
TRBJ2-1,TRBV20-1,-,many,CSATGQGSGGYNEQFF,TGCAGTGCGACAGGGCAAGGGAGCGGAGGGTACAATGAGCAGTTCTTC
TRBJ2-7,TRBV5-6,-,many,CASSLEPSSYEQYF,TGTGCCAGCAGCTTGGAGCCTAGCTCCTACGAGCAGTACTTC
TRBJ2-3,TRBV7-9,-,many,CASSLLGSEDTQYF,TGTGCCAGCAGCTTATTGGGGAGTGAGGATACGCAGTATTTT
TRBJ2-7,TRBV2,-,many,CASSGRGHLGLEQYF,TGTGCCAGCAGTGGCCGGGGACACCTCGGCCTCGAGCAGTACTTC
TRBJ1-1,TRBV2,-,many,CASRLLGSSEAFF,TGTGCCAGCAGGCTCTTGGGGTCTAGTGAAGCTTTCTTT
TRBJ2-1,TRBV28,TRBD2,many,CASSQTSGRYNEQFF,TGTGCCAGCAGCCAGACTAGCGGGAGGTACAATGAGCAGTTCTTC
TRBJ1-6,TRBV3-1,-,many,CASSQLGGSPLHF,TGTGCCAGCAGCCAACTGGGAGGTTCACCCCTCCACTTT
TRBJ2-3,TRBV18,TRBD1,-,CASSPPMAGGTDTQYF,TGTGCCAGCTCACCACCAATGGCAGGGGGTACAGATACGCAGTATTTT
TRBJ1-2,TRBV19,TRBD1,many,CASSPLTGTDGYTF,TGTGCCAGTAGTCCTTTGACAGGGACGGATGGCTACACCTTC
TRBJ2-1,TRBV4-3,-,many,CASSQDRRQSADEQFF,TGCGCCAGCAGCCAAGATAGGAGACAATCAGCGGATGAGCAGTTCTTC
TRBJ2-7,TRBV29-1,-,many,CSAIQGSYEQYF,TGCAGCGCCATACAAGGGTCATACGAGCAGTACTTC
TRBJ2-7,TRBV20-1,-,many,CSASSIASEQYF,TGCAGTGCTAGTTCAATAGCTTCCGAGCAGTACTTC
TRBJ2-7,TRBV6-6,-,many,CASSYWGLHEQYF,TGTGCCAGCAGTTACTGGGGTCTGCACGAGCAGTACTTC
TRBJ2-2,TRBV7-2,-,many,CASSRSAGANTGELFF,TGTGCCAGCAGCCGGAGTGCGGGGGCCAACACCGGGGAGCTGTTTTTT
TRBJ2-5,TRBV20-1,TRBD2,many,CSAGGLADMGSGTQYF,TGCAGTGCTGGGGGACTAGCGGATATGGGGTCCGGGACCCAGTACTTC
TRBJ2-7,TRBV4-3,TRBD2,many,CASSQEKREGLWEQYF,TGCGCCAGCAGCCAAGAAAAGCGGGAGGGTCTTTGGGAGCAGTACTTC
TRBJ2-2,TRBV7-2,TRBD2,many,CASSPTRGVGTGELFF,TGTGCCAGCAGCCCCACCCGGGGGGTCGGCACCGGGGAGCTGTTTTTT
TRBJ2-3,TRBV7-2,TRBD2,-,CASSAVRGGSTDTQYF,TGTGCCAGCAGCGCTGTTCGGGGGGGTAGCACAGATACGCAGTATTTT
TRBJ1-1,TRBV28,TRBD1,-,CASSPQGQGLVTEAFF,TGTGCCAGCAGCCCACAAGGACAGGGGTTGGTCACTGAAGCTTTCTTT
TRBJ2-3,TRBV7-2,TRBD2,many,CASKKRELDTQYF,TGTGCCAGCAAAAAGCGGGAGTTAGATACGCAGTATTTT
TRBJ1-6,TRBV7-2,TRBD1,many,CASSRRDRYNSPLHF,TGTGCCAGCAGCCGAAGGGACAGATATAATTCACCCCTCCACTTT
TRBJ2-1,TRBV29-1,TRBD1,many,CSVDSQGALRNEQFF,TGCAGCGTTGATTCACAGGGGGCGCTTCGGAATGAGCAGTTCTTC
TRBJ2-5,TRBV7-2,TRBD2,many,CASSPGTSTKTQYF,TGTGCCAGCAGCCCGGGGACTAGCACAAAGACCCAGTACTTC
TRBJ2-4,TRBV27,-,many,CASSLNRVKNIQYF,TGTGCCAGCAGTTTAAACAGGGTCAAAAACATTCAGTACTTC
TRBJ1-1,TRBV14,-,many,CASSQDVQGSGAFF,TGTGCCAGCAGCCAAGATGTACAGGGTTCGGGAGCTTTCTTT
TRBJ2-1,TRBV28,TRBD2,few,CASSRAGGLDNEQFF,TGTGCCAGCAGTCGGGCGGGAGGGCTGGACAATGAGCAGTTCTTC
TRBJ2-1,TRBV19,-,-,CASSIEGHWPYNEQFF,TGTGCCAGTAGTATAGAAGGCCACTGGCCCTACAATGAGCAGTTCTTC
TRBJ1-5,TRBV20-1,TRBD1,many,CSANINPGQFSNQPQHF,TGCAGTGCTAACATAAACCCGGGACAGTTCTCCAATCAGCCCCAGCATTTT
TRBJ1-2,TRBV9,-,many,CASSQEWTVGANYGYTF,TGTGCCAGCAGCCAAGAGTGGACGGTCGGAGCTAACTATGGCTACACCTTC
TRBJ1-4,TRBV9,-,many,CASSVGGAVTNEKLFF,TGTGCCAGCAGCGTCGGGGGCGCCGTAACTAATGAAAAACTGTTTTTT
TRBJ2-2,TRBV19,TRBD1,many,CASSPSGTVTNTGELFF,TGTGCCAGTAGTCCTTCTGGGACAGTAACGAACACCGGGGAGCTGTTTTTT
TRBJ1-1,TRBV4-3,TRBD1,many,CASSLNRGQGEAFF,TGCGCCAGCAGCCTCAACAGGGGCCAGGGTGAAGCTTTCTTT
TRBJ2-5,TRBV7-2,-,many,CASSPLGAQETQYF,TGTGCCAGCAGCCCTTTGGGGGCCCAAGAGACCCAGTACTTC
TRBJ1-6,TRBV7-2,TRBD1,many,CASSYRTGGGSPLHF,TGTGCCAGCAGCTACAGGACAGGGGGTGGCTCACCCCTCCACTTT
TRBJ2-3,TRBV29-1,-,many,CSVASGSTDTQYF,TGCAGCGTTGCCAGCGGAAGCACAGATACGCAGTATTTT
TRBJ2-1,TRBV7-9,TRBD2,many,CASSLRTRSYNEQFF,TGTGCCAGCAGTCTACGGACTAGGTCCTACAATGAGCAGTTCTTC
TRBJ1-5,TRBV7-2,-,many,CASSLDRDGNQPQHF,TGTGCCAGCAGCTTAGACCGGGACGGAAATCAGCCCCAGCATTTT
TRBJ1-5,TRBV27,-,many,CASSFPLPTGLRQPQHF,TGTGCCAGCAGTTTCCCCCTACCCACGGGCCTGAGGCAGCCCCAGCATTTT
TRBJ2-6,TRBV20-1,-,many,CSARRGQDPGANVLTF,TGCAGTGCGCGCAGGGGCCAAGACCCTGGGGCCAACGTCCTGACTTTC
TRBJ1-3,TRBV14,-,many,CASSQVENTIYF,TGTGCCAGCAGCCAAGTGGAGAACACCATATATTTT